This T cell receptor beta chain was retrieved from a study of T cells in localized non-small cell lung cancer. V was clipped by 3 bases and J by 0 bases, with 20 bases between them. CDR3 length equals 18 residues. Germline V gene lookup returns CDR1 LNHDA and CDR2 SQIVND (reference sequence). The method was immunoSEQ multiplex PCR; TCRdb's version includes in-frame clones alone and lacks a portion of them. Of tens of thousands of clones in the sample, approximately 90% were seen once. This clonotype was obtained from a male donor older than 55 with stage II lung adenocarcinoma. Sequencing used peripheral blood mononuclear cells, obtained before any cancer treatment. The rearrangement joins TRBV19 to TRBJ1-1, with D hard to call. The CDR3 bases are TGTGCCAGTAGTATCCTTACTACTTCAACTTCCTTGAACACTGAAGCTTTCTTT. This translates into CASSILTTSTSLNTEAFF.